The 24 T cell receptor beta chains presented below share a single source sample, sequenced in a study of blood T cell repertoires in COVID-19. The protocol was immunoSEQ multiplex PCR, while the TCRdb copy is restricted to in-frame clones and leaves out a portion. This table holds 360,000 or so clones, around 83% found once. Sequenced input: PBMCs or T cells enriched from blood (not recorded which). The receptors shown here come from a woman aged 45-65 years who had recovered from COVID-19.

The chain combines TRBV29-1 with TRBJ2-3; 7 bases are shared with TRBD1. Trimming at V came to 4 bases and at J to 0 bases, leaving 7 bases not matched to a gene. This CDR3 has 15 residues. Germline-derived CDR1 and CDR2 are SQVTM and ANQGSEA. CDR3: CSVVGRGGSTDTQYF. CDR3 sequence (DNA): TGCAGCGTTGTGGGTAGAGGGGGCAGCACAGATACGCAGTATTTT.

The sample holds a few counts of this clone. The chain links TRBV30 to TRBJ1-4; TRBD1 agrees at 7 bases. V was pared by 5 bases and J by 5 bases, with 5 bases of the junction left unmatched. The germline CDR1 and CDR2 sequences are GTSNPN and SVGIG (reference sequence). The CDR3 has 13 amino acids. This CDR3 is CAWGQVWNEKLFF. DNA of the CDR3: TGTGCCTGGGGACAGGTGTGGAATGAAAAACTGTTTTTT.

In its sample, this clone was seen a few times. The chain recombines TRBV5-6 with TRBJ2-3; a weak D match, TRBD2 (7 bases). This CDR3 has 15 amino acids. The germline V gene encodes CDR1 SGHDT and CDR2 YYEEEE. The V and J ends lost 7 bases and 4 bases respectively, with 19 bases between them. The CDR3 nucleotides are TGTGCCAGCGGAGGGGCGGGGGCTCTCGCAGATACGCAGTATTTT. It translates to CASGGAGALADTQYF. Filled out from reference TRBV5-6 and TRBJ2-3, the complete variable domain reads DAGVTQSPTHLIKTRGQQVTLRCSPKSGHDTVSWYQQALGQGPQFIFQYYEEEERQRGNFPDRFSGHQFPNYSSELNVNALLLGDSALYLCASGGAGALADTQYFGPGTRLTVL.

This clone occurred a few times. V and J are TRBV19 and TRBJ1-1; D perhaps matches TRBD1 (6 bases). Looked up from germline, CDR1 is LNHDA and CDR2 is SQIVND (reference sequence). The CDR3 is made up of 13 amino acids. With 9 bases removed from V and 8 bases from J, the gap between germline ends came to 19 bases. The CDR3 DNA reads as TGTGCCAGCAATACAGGGACCCCCTCGGAAGCTTTCTTT. This gives the protein CASNTGTPSEAFF. Variable domain in full (rest from reference TRBV19 and TRBJ1-1): DGGITQSPKYLFRKEGQNVTLSCEQNLNHDAMYWYRQDPGQGLRLIYYSQIVNDFQKGDIAEGYSVSREKKESFPLTVTSAQKNPTAFYLCASNTGTPSEAFFGQGTRLTVV.

The chain couples TRBV2 to TRBJ1-2; 10 nucleotides align to TRBD1. Losses at the gene ends were 3 bases for V and 10 bases for J; bases not matched to a gene: 8. Germline V CDR1 and CDR2: SNHLY, FYNNEI. This CDR3 is built from 14 residues. The CDR3 protein is CASSDSRDRGFYTF. The CDR3, as DNA: TGTGCCAGCAGTGATTCCCGGGACAGGGGTTTCTACACCTTC.

The CDR3 nucleotides are TGTGCCAGCTCAACCGGGACAGACAATGAGCAGTTCTTC. This gives the protein CASSTGTDNEQFF. The chain has TRBV18 and TRBJ2-1; the match to TRBD1 covers 7 bases. The CDR3 contains 13 residues. Germline V gives CDR1 KGHSH, CDR2 LQKENI. With V trimmed by 5 bases and J by 5 bases, 3 bases remained unmatched.

The rearrangement joins TRBV5-1 to TRBJ1-4, with D hard to call. Per germline, CDR1 SGHRS and CDR2 YFSETQ. With 0 bases removed from V and 8 bases from J, the gap between germline ends came to 14 bases. The CDR3 consists of 15 residues. The CDR3 DNA is TGCGCCAGCAGCTTGGGCTCATCGTCGGGAGAAAAACTGTTTTTT. The encoded protein is CASSLGSSSGEKLFF.

The table lists this clone with a few counts. The rearrangement links TRBV27 to TRBJ2-3; tentative D call: TRBD1 (7 bases). Germline loops: CDR1 MNHEY, CDR2 SMNVEV (reference sequence). Between the trimmed V and J ends, which lost 9 bases and 3 bases, there was a span of 13 bases. This CDR3 is built from 13 residues. Here the CDR3 DNA reads TGTGCCAGGGAGGGGGCGCGGACAGATACGCAGTATTTT. Protein sequence: CAREGARTDTQYF.

This clone was recorded only once. This chain uses TRBV5-4 with TRBJ1-3; D remains unclear. Germline V gene data show CDR1 as SGHNT and CDR2 as YYREEE (reference sequence). Trimming shortened V by 0 bases and J by 0 bases, and 10 bases separated the two germline ends. This CDR3 spans 16 amino acids. The CDR3 here is CASSLGTGISGNTIYF. The CDR3 DNA follows: TGTGCCAGCAGCTTGGGTACGGGGATCTCTGGAAACACCATATATTTT. The full variable domain, completed using reference TRBV5-4 and TRBJ1-3, is ETGVTQSPTHLIKTRGQQVTLRCSSQSGHNTVSWYQQALGQGPQFIFQYYREEENGRGNFPPRFSGLQFPNYSSELNVNALELDDSALYLCASSLGTGISGNTIYFGEGSWLTVV.

The chain carries TRBV4-1 and TRBJ1-5, with 7 bases that match TRBD1. V shed 4 bases and J 3 bases; nucleotides not matched to a gene: 9. CDR1 is MGHRA, CDR2 YSYEKL, per germline. This CDR3 has 16 residues. This CDR3 reads CASSPLSDRDNQPQHF. CDR3 bases: TGCGCCAGCAGCCCTTTATCCGACAGGGACAATCAGCCCCAGCATTTT.

This sequence joins TRBV27 and TRBJ2-1; maybe TRBD2 (6 bases). V was clipped by 2 bases and J by 9 bases, with 14 bases between them. The V gene's germline CDR1 is MNHEY and CDR2 SMNVEV (reference sequence). This CDR3 has 14 amino acids. The CDR3 loop reads CASSLRSAGLEQFF. CDR3 coding DNA: TGTGCCAGCAGTTTACGATCCGCGGGGCTTGAGCAGTTCTTC.

This clone was picked up one time. The CDR3 DNA is TGTGCCAGCAGCTTATCGATTGGTGGGGAGGCGCATGGCTACACCTTC. Its translation is CASSLSIGGEAHGYTF. The chain combines TRBV7-9 with TRBJ1-2, with unresolved D. The germline gives CDR1 SEHNR, CDR2 FQNEAQ (reference sequence). The CDR3 runs to 16 residues. Between the trimmed V and J ends, which lost 2 bases and 6 bases, there was a span of 19 bases.

The V and J genes are TRBV19 and TRBJ1-3; D remains ambiguous. Germline V CDR1 and CDR2: LNHDA, SQIVND (reference sequence). The V and J ends lost 5 bases and 0 bases respectively, with 11 bases between them. The CDR3 is made up of 15 amino acids. CDR3 bases: TGTGCCAGTAGTCCCTTCAGCGTCTCTGGAAACACCATATATTTT. Translating it yields CASSPFSVSGNTIYF.

About this clone: Other nucleotide sequences from this sample produce the same CDR3. V usage is TRBV3-1 (or the pseudogene TRBV3-2) and J usage is TRBJ1-3; no reliable D call. V gave up 1 base and J gave up 1 base, with 5 bases separating them. The V gene's germline CDR1 is LGHDT and CDR2 YNNKEL (reference sequence). This CDR3 is built from 14 residues. The CDR3 bases are TGTGCCAGCAGCCAAGCCCATTCTGGAAACACCATATATTTT. Encoded protein: CASSQAHSGNTIYF.

The CDR3 DNA follows: TGTGCCAGCAGCCACTTTCCGGGTAGCCGGGAGACCCAGTACTTC. It codes for CASSHFPGSRETQYF. This chain connects TRBV11-3 to TRBJ2-5; D gene ambiguous. The CDR3 extends over 15 amino acids. Trimming took off 5 bases at V and 5 bases at J, with 18 bases between the two ends. The V gene's germline CDR1 is SGHNT and CDR2 YENEEA.

This rearrangement joins TRBV6-2 or TRBV6-3 to TRBJ2-2; 10 positions match TRBD2. There are 16 residues in the CDR3. The junction had 3 bases not matched to a gene; V was cut back by 4 bases and J by 1 base. Germline lookup yields CDR1 MNHEY and CDR2 SVGEGT. CDR3 bases: TGTGCCAGCAGTTTCCGGACTAGCGGGAACACCGGGGAGCTGTTTTTT. Residues: CASSFRTSGNTGELFF.

The rearrangement uses TRBV15 and TRBJ1-5; TRBD1 matches at 7 bases. The CDR3 loop spans 13 amino acids. Germline V gene lookup returns CDR1 LNHNV and CDR2 YYDKDF (reference sequence). After removal of 11 bases from V and 5 bases from J, the junction contained 9 bases not matched to a gene. The CDR3 loop is CAVAGQSDQPQHF. The CDR3 nucleotides read TGTGCCGTAGCGGGACAGAGTGATCAGCCCCAGCATTTT.

The rearrangement joins TRBV6-5 to TRBJ1-3; no definite D call. The CDR3 covers 14 residues. Looked up from germline, CDR1 is MNHEY and CDR2 is SVGAGI. V lost 4 bases and J lost 0, with 7 bases in between. The CDR3, as DNA: TGTGCCAGCAGTTCCCCCCACTCTGGAAACACCATATATTTT. Translation: CASSSPHSGNTIYF.

V usage is TRBV27 and J usage is TRBJ2-1; tentative D call: TRBD2 (5 bases). This CDR3 is 13 amino acids long. V lost 5 bases to trimming and J lost 9 bases, with 14 bases between them. Germline CDR1 is MNHEY and CDR2 is SMNVEV (reference sequence). CDR3 DNA: TGTGCCAGCAGTCCGCTCCGGGATCGTGAGCAGTTCTTC. This encodes CASSPLRDREQFF.

The chain has TRBV7-3 and TRBJ2-3; 9 positions agree with TRBD2. J was trimmed by 0 bases and V by 1 base; bases with no gene match: 5. The CDR3 covers 17 residues. CDR1 and CDR2 from the germline V gene are SGHTA and FQGTGA. As DNA, the CDR3 is TGTGCCAGCAGCTTAATGGCGGGAGGGACTAGCACAGATACGCAGTATTTT. Its protein product is CASSLMAGGTSTDTQYF.

This sequence joins TRBV3-1 (or the pseudogene TRBV3-2) and TRBJ1-2; TRBD1 might be the D (6 bases). CDR1 and CDR2 from the germline V gene are LGHDT and YNNKEL (reference sequence). The CDR3 is made up of 14 amino acids. The ends were cut back, 3 bases at V and 4 bases at J, with 12 bases in the middle. CDR3: CASSQLQGSYGYTF. The CDR3 nucleotides read TGTGCCAGCAGCCAGTTACAGGGTAGCTATGGCTACACCTTC.

This clone has just a few counts. The chain combines TRBV30 with TRBJ1-1; no definite D call. V dropped 4 bases and J dropped 2 bases, with 8 bases sitting between them. CDR1 is GTSNPN, CDR2 SVGIG, per germline (reference sequence). The CDR3 loop spans 12 amino acids. For the CDR3, the DNA is TGTGCCTGGACCTTTACTAACACTGAAGCTTTCTTT. Its translation is CAWTFTNTEAFF.

The rearrangement uses TRBV7-2 and TRBJ1-2; D is perhaps TRBD1 (5 bases). The CDR3 length is 17 residues. The ends were cut back, 0 bases at V and 2 bases at J, with 16 bases in the middle. Germline values: CDR1 SGHTA, CDR2 FQGNSA. The CDR3 region is CASSLALTPGWNYGYTF. CDR3 in DNA: TGTGCCAGCAGCTTAGCGCTAACTCCAGGGTGGAACTATGGCTACACCTTC.

The gene calls are TRBV7-2 and TRBJ2-3; TRBD2 matches at 10 bases. Trimming at V came to 1 base and at J to 6 bases, leaving 4 bases not matched to a gene. Germline CDR1 reads SGHTA; CDR2 reads FQGNSA. The CDR3 is 15 residues long. As DNA, the CDR3 is TGTGCCAGCAGCTTAGGAGCGGGGGGGGTGGATACGCAGTATTTT. It specifies CASSLGAGGVDTQYF. The entire variable domain, with the rest obtained from reference TRBV7-2 and TRBJ2-3, is as follows: GAGVSQSPSNKVTEKGKDVELRCDPISGHTALYWYRQSLGQGLEFLIYFQGNSAPDKSGLPSDRFSAERTGGSVSTLTIQRTQQEDSAVYLCASSLGAGGVDTQYFGPGTRLTVL.